These 29 T cell receptor beta chains came from one sample sequenced in a study of T cell responses to AZD1222 COVID-19 vaccine. The repertoire was sequenced with immunoSEQ multiplex PCR; TCRdb's copy has only in-frame clones and lacks some. The sample records 120,000 or so clones, around 89% being singletons. This material consisted of peripheral blood, taken 28 days after the second AZD1222 dose. The receptors come from an adult who received the AZD1222 COVID-19 vaccine.

This clone was seen a few times. DNA of the CDR3: TGTGCCAGCAGTACAATCGGACCCGAATATTCACCCCTCCACTTT. Protein: CASSTIGPEYSPLHF. The J gene is TRBJ1-6, the V gene TRBV6-5; unclear D gene. Germline CDR1 and CDR2: MNHEY and SVGAGI. The V end lost 5 bases, the J end lost 8 bases, and 16 bases lay between the germline ends. This CDR3 region has 15 residues.

The chain employs TRBV7-6 and TRBJ1-4; 8 bases are a match to TRBD1. The CDR3 loop spans 15 amino acids. Germline lookup yields CDR1 SGHVS and CDR2 FNYEAQ. V lost 5 bases and J lost 6; bases outside the gene matches: 8. CDR3 residues: CASSLGGTGYEKLFF. The CDR3 DNA reads as TGTGCCAGCAGCCTTGGCGGGACAGGTTATGAAAAACTGTTTTTT. Full variable domain (outside the CDR3, taken from reference TRBV7-6 and TRBJ1-4): GAGVSQSPRYKVTKRGQDVALRCDPISGHVSLYWYRQALGQGPEFLTYFNYEAQQDKSGLPNDRFSAERPEGSISTLTIQRTEQRDSAMYRCASSLGGTGYEKLFFGSGTQLSVL.

The chain joins TRBV11-3 to TRBJ2-7, with 8 bases aligning to TRBD1. This CDR3 is 15 amino acids long. Germline V gene sequence: CDR1 SGHNT, CDR2 YENEEA. Trimming at V came to 4 bases and at J to 0 bases, leaving 5 bases not matched to a gene. The CDR3 DNA reads TGTGCCAGCAGCTCCGGACAGGGCCCCTCCTACGAGCAGTACTTC. Amino acid sequence: CASSSGQGPSYEQYF.

J is TRBJ1-5 and V is TRBV7-2; no clear D. Trimming left V 1 base short and J 7 bases short, with 11 bases between. This CDR3 comprises 14 residues. Germline assignment: CDR1 SGHTA and CDR2 FQGNSA. CDR3 nucleotides: TGTGCCAGCAGCTTAGGGTGGATAGGCCAGCCCCAGCATTTT. It translates to CASSLGWIGQPQHF.

The chain joins TRBV11-3 to TRBJ2-1; 7 bases align to TRBD1. The CDR3 totals 17 residues. J gave up 4 bases and V 2 bases, and 11 bases lay outside the gene matches. Germline CDR1 is SGHNT and CDR2 is YENEEA. Here the CDR3 DNA reads TGTGCCAGCAGCTTAAACGTTCGGGACAGAATATACAATGAGCAGTTCTTC. Residues: CASSLNVRDRIYNEQFF.

The genes are TRBV29-1 and TRBJ2-7; TRBD1 might be the D (6 bases). CDR1 is SQVTM, CDR2 ANQGSEA, per germline. V was cut by 4 bases and J by 1 base, with 11 bases left in between. This CDR3 spans 13 amino acids. CDR3 amino acids: CSVVGGTSYEQYF. The CDR3 DNA sequence: TGCAGCGTTGTAGGTGGGACATCCTACGAGCAGTACTTC.

The rearrangement joins TRBV7-8 to TRBJ1-2, with 8 nucleotides matching TRBD1. Looked up from germline, CDR1 is SGHVS and CDR2 is FQNEAQ. The CDR3 extends over 13 amino acids. Losses at the gene ends were 5 bases for V and 5 bases for J; bases not matched to a gene: 4. CDR3 region: CASSDRQGYGYTF. CDR3 nucleotides: TGTGCCAGCAGCGACCGACAGGGGTATGGCTACACCTTC.

This chain joins TRBV11-3 and TRBJ2-2, with D maybe TRBD1 (6 bases). Deletions cut 7 bases from V and 7 bases from J, with 19 bases between. CDR1 and CDR2 from the germline V gene are SGHNT and YENEEA. This CDR3 is built from 15 residues. The CDR3 loop is CASNSRAGARGELFF. In DNA form, the CDR3 reads TGTGCCAGCAACTCTCGGGCAGGGGCCCGCGGGGAGCTGTTTTTT.

The gene calls are TRBV5-1 and TRBJ2-5; the D gene is possibly TRBD2 (6 bases). This CDR3 spans 14 amino acids. Germline CDR1 and CDR2: SGHRS and YFSETQ. The V and J ends lost 2 bases and 5 bases respectively, with 13 bases between them. Here the CDR3 reads CASSFPGLSETQYF. CDR3 coding DNA: TGCGCCAGCAGCTTTCCGGGACTTTCGGAGACCCAGTACTTC.

The rearrangement links TRBV2 to TRBJ2-7; 8 bases are shared with TRBD1. The V gene's germline CDR1 is SNHLY and CDR2 FYNNEI. The CDR3 loop spans 15 amino acids. The junction had 2 bases not matched to a gene; V was cut back by 1 base and J by 0 bases. For the CDR3, the DNA is TGTGCCAGCAGTGAAGTGGGACAGGACTCCTACGAGCAGTACTTC. It is translated as CASSEVGQDSYEQYF.

The J gene is TRBJ2-3, the V gene TRBV27, with D perhaps assigned TRBD1 or TRBD2 (5 bases each). This CDR3 is 16 amino acids long. V gave up 5 bases and J gave up 2 bases, with 17 bases separating them. Germline V lookup: CDR1 MNHEY, CDR2 SMNVEV (reference sequence). This CDR3 is CASSPSSGTYTDTQYF. The CDR3 DNA is TGTGCCAGCAGTCCATCCTCCGGGACGTACACAGATACGCAGTATTTT.

V usage is TRBV2 and J usage is TRBJ2-3, with D possibly matching TRBD2 (7 bases). The CDR3 sequence is 16 residues long. Germline loops: CDR1 SNHLY, CDR2 FYNNEI. V lost 3 bases, J lost 2 bases, and 15 bases lay in between. The DNA of the CDR3 is TGTGCCAGCAGTGATTATGCGGGGGCCCTCACAGATACGCAGTATTTT. Protein product: CASSDYAGALTDTQYF.

This clone appeared a few times. V is TRBV6-4 and J is TRBJ1-2; 8 bases fit TRBD1. CDR1 and CDR2 from the germline V gene are MRHNA and SNTAGT. The trim removed 6 bases at V and 2 bases at J, leaving 5 bases unmatched. The CDR3 sequence is 14 residues long. The CDR3 sequence: CASSPGQENYGYTF. For the CDR3, the DNA is TGTGCCAGCAGCCCGGGACAGGAAAACTATGGCTACACCTTC.

The chain carries TRBV19 and TRBJ1-1; D is unresolved. This CDR3 has 15 amino acids. Looked up from germline, CDR1 is LNHDA and CDR2 is SQIVND (reference sequence). The ends were cut back, 3 bases at V and 3 bases at J, with 14 bases in the middle. As DNA, the CDR3 is TGTGCCAGTAGTATCTTGGGGAGGGCGGACACTGAAGCTTTCTTT. Translation gives CASSILGRADTEAFF.

This clone was counted once. The chain joins TRBV21-1 to TRBJ2-1; the D call in the table, TRBD2, was not verified against the DNA. TRBV21-1 counts as a pseudogene. The CDR3 totals 16 residues. The CDR3 nucleotides read TGTGCCAGCAGCAAAAAAAAGGCCGGGACTCCACATGAGCAGTTCTTC. Protein sequence: CASSKKKAGTPHEQFF.

DNA of the CDR3: TGCAGTGCTACTAGTTCTGGTGAGCAGTTCTTC. Translated: CSATSSGEQFF. The chain recombines TRBV20-1 with TRBJ2-1; no clear D. V was shortened by 4 bases and J by 9 bases, with 10 bases between the two germline ends. The CDR3 is 11 residues long. Germline V gene sequence: CDR1 DFQATT, CDR2 SNEGSKA (reference sequence).

The chain carries TRBV9 and TRBJ1-1; D not resolved. Germline assignment: CDR1 SGDLS and CDR2 YYNGEE. The CDR3 runs to 13 residues. The V end lost 3 bases, the J end lost 7 bases, and 13 bases lay between the germline ends. Written as DNA, the CDR3 is TGTGCCAGCAGCGAGCAGAGCAGCCTTGAAGCTTTCTTT. Protein product: CASSEQSSLEAFF.

This chain connects TRBV7-2 to TRBJ2-3; D gene ambiguous. CDR1 and CDR2 from the germline V gene are SGHTA and FQGNSA. The V end lost 4 bases, the J end lost 3 bases, and 11 bases lay between the germline ends. The CDR3 consists of 14 residues. CDR3 sequence (DNA): TGTGCCAGCAGCTCCTCCATCGGGACAGATACGCAGTATTTT. It encodes CASSSSIGTDTQYF.

The chain uses TRBV3-1 (or the pseudogene TRBV3-2) and TRBJ2-5, with D unresolved. Trimming removed 1 base from V and 7 bases from J, with 16 bases in between. CDR3 length: 15 amino acids. The germline V gene encodes CDR1 LGHDT and CDR2 YNNKEL (reference sequence). This CDR3 reads CASSQAGSNPGTQYF. CDR3 DNA: TGTGCCAGCAGCCAAGCGGGTTCTAACCCAGGGACCCAGTACTTC.

This chain connects TRBV7-6 to TRBJ2-1; D gene unclear. This CDR3 is built from 13 residues. Germline V lookup: CDR1 SGHVS, CDR2 FNYEAQ. V was trimmed by 3 bases and J by 3 bases, leaving 6 bases between them. CDR3 sequence (DNA): TGTGCCAGCAGCTTGGACCACTACAATGAGCAGTTCTTC. It yields the protein CASSLDHYNEQFF.

V gene TRBV6-5 combines with J gene TRBJ1-1; a possible D gene is TRBD1 (6 bases). CDR1 is MNHEY and CDR2 is SVGAGI in the germline V gene. This CDR3 is built from 15 residues. Deletions cut 6 bases from V and 3 bases from J, with 17 bases between. CDR3 protein: CASSYSGDMDTEAFF. The CDR3 DNA reads TGTGCCAGCAGCTATTCAGGGGATATGGACACTGAAGCTTTCTTT.

This clone appeared a single time. The V gene is TRBV3-1 (or the pseudogene TRBV3-2), the J gene TRBJ1-6, with 8 bases that match TRBD1. The germline gives CDR1 LGHDT, CDR2 YNNKEL (reference sequence). Germline trimming cut 4 bases from V and 7 bases from J; bases unmatched to any gene: 3. The CDR3 runs 14 residues. CDR3: CASSPDRENSPLHF. In DNA form, the CDR3 reads TGTGCCAGCAGCCCGGACAGGGAAAATTCACCCCTCCACTTT.

V and J are TRBV5-4 and TRBJ1-6; 8 positions agree with TRBD1. Germline lookup yields CDR1 SGHNT and CDR2 YYREEE (reference sequence). The CDR3 consists of 15 residues. Losses at the gene ends were 2 bases for V and 7 bases for J; bases not matched to a gene: 5. CDR3 in DNA: TGTGCCAGCAGCTTACCGGACAGGGACAATTCACCCCTCCACTTT. Its protein is CASSLPDRDNSPLHF.

The sample holds one count of this clone. V usage is TRBV5-1 and J usage is TRBJ2-7; TRBD1 matches 8 bases. The CDR3 is 13 residues long. Trimming cost V 3 bases and J 3 bases; bases outside gene matches: 2. Germline lookup yields CDR1 SGHRS and CDR2 YFSETQ. CDR3 bases: TGCGCCAGCAGCTGGGACAGGATCTACGAGCAGTACTTC. Translating gives CASSWDRIYEQYF.

This chain uses TRBV28 with TRBJ2-3; D is possibly TRBD2 (5 bases). Germline-derived CDR1 and CDR2 are MDHEN and SYDVKM. The CDR3 extends over 15 amino acids. The ends were cut back, 6 bases at V and 0 bases at J, with 13 bases in the middle. The CDR3 loop is CASRSRADSTDTQYF. CDR3 DNA sequence: TGTGCCAGCAGGTCCCGAGCGGACAGCACAGATACGCAGTATTTT.

This chain links TRBV19 with TRBJ1-1; D gene unclear. CDR1 and CDR2 (germline): LNHDA, SQIVND (reference sequence). V lost 1 base and J lost 1, with 4 bases in between. The CDR3 consists of 13 residues. CDR3 amino acids: CASSIGKNTEAFF. The CDR3 DNA reads TGTGCCAGTAGTATAGGCAAGAACACTGAAGCTTTCTTT. Full variable domain (remainder filled in from reference TRBV19 and TRBJ1-1): DGGITQSPKYLFRKEGQNVTLSCEQNLNHDAMYWYRQDPGQGLRLIYYSQIVNDFQKGDIAEGYSVSREKKESFPLTVTSAQKNPTAFYLCASSIGKNTEAFFGQGTRLTVV.

Turning to this clone: Within the sample, other DNA sequences also encode this same CDR3. The chain is built from TRBV30 and TRBJ1-5; D is possibly TRBD1 (5 bases). The CDR3 spans 13 residues. Germline CDR1 reads GTSNPN; CDR2 reads SVGIG (reference sequence). Between the trimmed V and J ends, which lost 5 bases and 2 bases, there was a span of 10 bases. CDR3 protein: CAWGGRGNQPQHF. As DNA, the CDR3 is TGTGCCTGGGGGGGGAGGGGCAATCAGCCCCAGCATTTT.

The V and J genes are TRBV5-4 and TRBJ2-7, with D perhaps TRBD2 (7 bases). Germline loops: CDR1 SGHNT, CDR2 YYREEE (reference sequence). V shed 3 bases and J shed 0 bases, with 16 bases lying between them. The CDR3 extends over 16 amino acids. CDR3: CASSSSGGLSSYEQYF. Here the CDR3 DNA reads TGTGCCAGCAGCTCATCCGGGGGGCTGAGCTCCTACGAGCAGTACTTC.

The chain has TRBV9 and TRBJ2-7, with a possible D match to TRBD2 (6 bases). The CDR3 consists of 17 residues. Germline loops: CDR1 SGDLS, CDR2 YYNGEE. Trimming stripped 0 bases from V and 3 bases from J, with 19 bases between. The CDR3 reads CASSVDEKGRGLYEQYF. Here the CDR3 DNA reads TGTGCCAGCAGCGTAGATGAGAAAGGGCGGGGTCTCTACGAGCAGTACTTC.